Listed below are T cell receptor beta chains from one sample, sequenced in a study of T cells after yellow fever vaccination. MiXCR, run by TCRdb on the 5' RACE reads, gives a single entry per CDR3 protein. This sample has hundreds of thousands of distinct CDR3 sequences; under 15% occur once, and the top ten carry 3.2%. The material sequenced was CD4+ T cells sorted from PBMCs, taken 15 days after the yellow fever booster vaccination. These receptors were collected from a young man who received the YFV17D yellow fever vaccine. CDR3s include the opening cysteine and the closing phenylalanine or tryptophan. Each record gives: CDR3 DNA, CDR3 protein, D gene, J gene, V gene, clone size. A D gene is named only where the DNA matches it firmly. Clone size is not always given. Where it is, it says once, few, many or a class for expanded clones.

DNA: TGTGCCAGCAGCTTTGTTACGGAGACCCAGTACTTC; CDR3: CASSFVTETQYF; D: NA; J: TRBJ2-5; V: TRBV7-8; size: NA
DNA: TGCGCCAGCAGAATTGACCCTAACACTGAAGCTTTCTTT; CDR3: CASRIDPNTEAFF; D: NA; J: TRBJ1-1; V: TRBV5-1; size: NA
DNA: TGTGCCAGCTTGGTGACTAGCGGGGACACAGATACGCAGTATTTT; CDR3: CASLVTSGDTDTQYF; D: TRBD2; J: TRBJ2-3; V: TRBV18; size: NA
DNA: TGCGCCAGCAGCTACGGGGACCTTGGGAAACTGTTTTTT; CDR3: CASSYGDLGKLFF; D: NA; J: TRBJ1-4; V: TRBV5-1; size: NA
DNA: TGTGCCAGCAGCACTCTACAGGGGTCGACCTACAATGAGCAGTTCTTC; CDR3: CASSTLQGSTYNEQFF; D: TRBD1; J: TRBJ2-1; V: TRBV11-2; size: NA
DNA: TGTGCCTGGAGGGATAGCGGGAGGAACACCGGGGAGCTGTTTTTT; CDR3: CAWRDSGRNTGELFF; D: TRBD2; J: TRBJ2-2; V: TRBV30; size: few
DNA: TGTGCCAGTAGCTTCACCCCCGCCGCGCCACGGGAGCAGTTCTTC; CDR3: CASSFTPAAPREQFF; D: NA; J: TRBJ2-1; V: TRBV19; size: NA
DNA: TGTGCCAGCAGTTATTACGGCCTCTATGGCTACACCTTC; CDR3: CASSYYGLYGYTF; D: NA; J: TRBJ1-2; V: TRBV6-5; size: few
DNA: TGTGCCAGGGGGTCGGCGGGGGAGACCCAGTACTTC; CDR3: CARGSAGETQYF; D: NA; J: TRBJ2-5; V: TRBV6-2/TRBV6-3; size: few
DNA: TGTGCCAGCAGCTCTCGGACAGGGTGGGGCACAGATACGCAGTATTTT; CDR3: CASSSRTGWGTDTQYF; D: TRBD1; J: TRBJ2-3; V: TRBV5-4; size: few
DNA: TGCGCCAGCAGCTTGGAGGGGCGCACAGATACGCAGTATTTT; CDR3: CASSLEGRTDTQYF; D: NA; J: TRBJ2-3; V: TRBV5-1; size: many
DNA: TGTGCCAGCAGCTTTTCGGGGGGAACTAGCACAGATACGCAGTATTTT; CDR3: CASSFSGGTSTDTQYF; D: TRBD2; J: TRBJ2-3; V: TRBV7-9; size: few
DNA: TGTGCCAGCAGCTTAGTGGGACAGTCGAACACTGAAGCTTTCTTT; CDR3: CASSLVGQSNTEAFF; D: TRBD1; J: TRBJ1-1; V: TRBV7-2; size: few
DNA: TGTGCCAGCAGCGGAGCGGGGGCCGGGGCAGATACGCAGTATTTT; CDR3: CASSGAGAGADTQYF; D: TRBD2; J: TRBJ2-3; V: TRBV6-2/TRBV6-3; size: NA
DNA: TGTGCTAGTGGTCCCCCCCGGGGGGGGCGCGGGGCCAACGTCCTGACTTTC; CDR3: CASGPPRGGRGANVLTF; D: TRBD2; J: TRBJ2-6; V: TRBV12-5; size: NA
DNA: TGTGCCAGCAGTTTAGCTTGGTCTCGTGGTGAGCAGTTCTTC; CDR3: CASSLAWSRGEQFF; D: NA; J: TRBJ2-1; V: TRBV12-3/TRBV12-4; size: NA